The next 17 T cell receptor beta chains were all read from a single sample in a study of vaccination and CD4 T cells after COVID-19. These receptors have no identified antigens. Cultured CD4+ T cells had their DNA profiled by the Oncomine TCR Beta short-read assay. Each CDR3 protein gets one entry after TCRdb re-called the PCR reads with MiXCR. The sample has under 15,000 distinct CDR3 sequences, around 38% seen once. Treatment of the sample: roughly 10-day PBMC culture with coronavirus spike peptide pools or control peptides (ViraFEST assay). Material: CD4+ T cells from blood, cultured in vitro. All receptors derive from a human donor who had recovered from COVID-19.

CDR3 sequence reads: CASSSDRAQPQHF. The CDR3 DNA reads TGTGCCAGCAGTTCGGACAGGGCTCAGCCCCAGCATTTT. The J gene is TRBJ1-5, the V gene TRBV12-3 or TRBV12-4, with 8 bases that match TRBD1. The CDR3 totals 13 residues. The junction had 2 bases not matched to a gene; V was cut back by 4 bases and J by 6 bases.

This clonotype was seen a handful of times. The V gene is TRBV14, the J gene TRBJ2-7; D is uncertain. The V gene lost 1 base and the J gene lost 2 bases, with 9 bases spanning the gap. The CDR3 is 14 amino acids. Germline-derived CDR1 and CDR2 are SGHDN and FVKESK. Here the CDR3 reads CASSQARAPYEQYF. CDR3 DNA sequence: TGTGCCAGCAGCCAAGCAAGGGCTCCCTACGAGCAGTACTTC.

The chain combines TRBV7-8 with TRBJ2-1; 9 nucleotides match TRBD2. CDR3 length equals 16 residues. Germline V gene data show CDR1 as SGHVS and CDR2 as FQNEAQ. The V and J ends lost 7 bases and 7 bases, in that order; junction bases with no gene match: 14. Written as DNA, the CDR3 is TGTGCCAGCATGTACGCAGCGGGGGGACGTGTGAATGAGCAGTTCTTC. Its translation is CASMYAAGGRVNEQFF.

The table lists this clonotype with a few counts. The chain has TRBV27 and TRBJ1-6, with D possibly matching TRBD1 (6 bases). The CDR3 is made up of 12 amino acids. V lost 7 bases and J lost 12, with 13 bases in between. Germline V gene sequence: CDR1 MNHEY, CDR2 SMNVEV (reference sequence). CDR3 sequence (DNA): TGTGCCAGCAATTACCCGGGACAACCCCTCCACTTT. It yields the protein CASNYPGQPLHF.

The chain combines TRBV28 with TRBJ1-3; D call uncertain. Trimming removed 7 bases at V and 0 bases at J, with 10 bases between. The length of the CDR3 is 14 residues. The germline gives CDR1 MDHEN, CDR2 SYDVKM. DNA of the CDR3: TGTGCCAGCATCGGTCAAAGCTCTGGAAACACCATATATTTT. Its translation: CASIGQSSGNTIYF. Combining the CDR3 with reference TRBV28 and TRBJ1-3 gives the whole variable domain DVKVTQSSRYLVKRTGEKVFLECVQDMDHENMFWYRQDPGLGLRLIYFSYDVKMKEKGDIPEGYSVSREKKERFSLILESASTNQTSMYLCASIGQSSGNTIYFGEGSWLTVV.

The V and J genes are TRBV6-1 and TRBJ2-1, with 7 nucleotides matching TRBD1. Germline CDR1 is MNHNS and CDR2 is SASEGT. This CDR3 has 14 amino acids. Trimming removed 6 bases from V and 0 bases from J; junction bases left unmatched: 2. This chain's CDR3 is CASRRDSSYNEQFF. The CDR3 DNA is TGTGCCAGCAGAAGGGACAGCTCCTACAATGAGCAGTTCTTC.

This clonotype was detected a few times. The gene calls are TRBV20-1 and TRBJ2-7; 7 nucleotides agree with TRBD1. V shed 6 bases, J shed 1 base, and the junction held 9 bases outside the gene matches. Germline values: CDR1 DFQATT, CDR2 SNEGSKA (reference sequence). This CDR3 is built from 14 residues. Here the CDR3 DNA reads TGCAGTGCAGAGGGGACAGCGAGTTCCTACGAGCAGTACTTC. It codes for CSAEGTASSYEQYF.

This clonotype was counted only a few times. The chain joins TRBV24-1 to TRBJ1-1, with D unclear. V lost 9 bases and J lost 0, with 13 bases in between. Germline lookup yields CDR1 KGHDR and CDR2 SFDVKD. The length of the CDR3 is 14 residues. The CDR3 protein is CATSGGKMNTEAFF. The CDR3 nucleotides are TGTGCCACCTCCGGCGGGAAGATGAACACTGAAGCTTTCTTT.

The CDR3 coding sequence is TGTGCCAGCTCACCGACAGTCTACAATGAGCAGTTCTTC. It codes for CASSPTVYNEQFF. This sequence joins TRBV18 and TRBJ2-1; D perhaps matches TRBD1 (5 bases). V dropped 3 bases and J dropped 3 bases, with 6 bases sitting between them. The CDR3 length is 13 residues. CDR1 and CDR2 from the germline V gene are KGHSH and LQKENI.

V and J are TRBV3-1 and TRBJ1-5; TRBD1 matches at 8 bases. The CDR3 is 15 residues long. V shed 1 base and J 6 bases; nucleotides not matched to a gene: 5. Germline values: CDR1 LGHDT, CDR2 YNNKEL (reference sequence). CDR3 amino acids: CASSQVAGGGQPQHF. The CDR3 nucleotides are TGTGCCAGCAGCCAAGTGGCAGGGGGCGGTCAGCCCCAGCATTTT.

The chain recombines TRBV6-1 with TRBJ2-2; D uncertain. CDR3 length: 18 amino acids. Germline V lookup: CDR1 MNHNS, CDR2 SASEGT. With 0 bases removed from V and 5 bases from J, the gap between germline ends came to 19 bases. The CDR3 spells CASSEALLGVLKTGELFF. In nucleotides, the CDR3 is TGTGCCAGCAGTGAAGCGCTTCTTGGGGTGCTGAAGACCGGGGAGCTGTTTTTT.

This clonotype showed up just a few times. V and J are TRBV9 and TRBJ1-1; the D is unclear. The germline V and J ends were trimmed by 1 base and 3 bases, with 10 bases remaining between them. The CDR3 consists of 14 residues. The V gene's germline CDR1 is SGDLS and CDR2 YYNGEE. The CDR3 protein is CASSVRPLDTEAFF. The CDR3 coding sequence is TGTGCCAGCAGCGTACGTCCCCTGGACACTGAAGCTTTCTTT. Drawing the rest from reference TRBV9 and TRBJ1-1, the complete variable domain is DSGVTQTPKHLITATGQRVTLRCSPRSGDLSVYWYQQSLDQGLQFLIQYYNGEERAKGNILERFSAQQFPDLHSELNLSSLELGDSALYFCASSVRPLDTEAFFGQGTRLTVV.

The chain uses TRBV24-1 and TRBJ2-5, with D possibly called TRBD1 or TRBD2 (5 bases each). The CDR3 consists of 13 residues. The V gene lost 6 bases and the J gene lost 0 bases, with 7 bases spanning the gap. The germline V gene has CDR1 KGHDR and CDR2 SFDVKD. In DNA, the CDR3 is TGTGCCACCAGTCGGGGCCACCAAGAGACCCAGTACTTC. Protein product: CATSRGHQETQYF.

This clonotype is labeled as medium-sized. The V call is TRBV6-1, the J call TRBJ1-6, with 7 nucleotides matching TRBD1. Trimming at V came to 7 bases and at J to 9 bases, leaving 9 bases not matched to a gene. Germline V gene lookup returns CDR1 MNHNS and CDR2 SASEGT. The CDR3 sequence is 14 residues long. CDR3 coding DNA: TGTGCCAGCAACTTTGACAGGGACAGTTCACCCCTCCACTTT. Translating it yields CASNFDRDSSPLHF.

The CDR3 loop reads CASSPLAGGGWGNQPQHF. The CDR3 DNA follows: TGTGCCAGCAGTCCACTCGCGGGGGGGGGCTGGGGCAATCAGCCCCAGCATTTT. The V call is TRBV21-1, the J call TRBJ1-5. TRBV21-1 is an annotated pseudogene. CDR3 length equals 18 residues.

This clonotype was observed a handful of times. The genes are TRBV20-1 and TRBJ1-2; D possibly corresponds to TRBD1 (5 bases). The CDR3 loop spans 11 amino acids. Per germline, CDR1 DFQATT and CDR2 SNEGSKA (reference sequence). The germline V and J ends were trimmed by 2 bases and 7 bases, with 8 bases remaining between them. CDR3 nucleotides: TGCAGTGCTAGACAGGGAAGTGGCTACACCTTC. Protein: CSARQGSGYTF.

The chain uses TRBV5-6 and TRBJ1-1; tentative D call: TRBD1 (5 bases). The CDR3 has 15 amino acids. The V end lost 4 bases, the J end lost 1 base, and 14 bases lay between the germline ends. CDR1 and CDR2 (germline): SGHDT, YYEEEE. CDR3 sequence reads: CASSHGGTWNTEAFF. As DNA, the CDR3 is TGTGCCAGCAGCCATGGCGGGACGTGGAACACTGAAGCTTTCTTT.